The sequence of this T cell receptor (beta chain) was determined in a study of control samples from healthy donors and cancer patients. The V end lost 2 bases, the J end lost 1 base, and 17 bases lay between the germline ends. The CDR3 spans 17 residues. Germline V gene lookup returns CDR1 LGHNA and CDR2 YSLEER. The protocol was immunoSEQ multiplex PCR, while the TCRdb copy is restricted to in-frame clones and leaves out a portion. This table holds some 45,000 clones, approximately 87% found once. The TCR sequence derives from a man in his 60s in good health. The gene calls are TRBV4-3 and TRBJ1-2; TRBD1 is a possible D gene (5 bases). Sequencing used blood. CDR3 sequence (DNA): TGCGCCAGCAGCCAAATAGCGGGGCAGAACTTTAACTATGGCTACACCTTC. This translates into CASSQIAGQNFNYGYTF.